The TCR beta chain described here comes from a study of spatial heterogeneity in lung cancer. The wider study: Averaged across combinations, each unique TCR and UMI pairing appeared more than ten times in raw reads, which were uncorrected. Study-level findings and limits: Tumor TCRs that were ubiquitous and expanded showed up in blood more at resection than follow-up.

Individual TCR cDNA molecules each bore their own unique molecular identifier. One entry per CDR3 protein, called by TCRdb with MiXCR from the 5' RACE reads. This sample yields about 38,000 distinct CDR3 sequences, of which roughly 7.4% are seen a single time; roughly 28% belongs to the top ten. Documented time point: sample taken at primary tumor resection. TCRs were sequenced from unsorted whole RNA of tumor, nontumor lung or PBMC. The V end was cut by 2 bases, the J end by 1 base, with 13 bases between. CDR3 length: 16 amino acids. CDR1 SGHRS and CDR2 YFSETQ come from the germline V gene. This clonotype appeared many times. Its cognate antigen is unknown.

Here the sequenced sample was PBMCs, taken at surgery. The chain uses TRBV5-1 and TRBJ1-5; weak D call: TRBD1 (5 bases). The TCR originated in a male donor with early-stage non-small cell lung cancer. CDR3 residues: CASSFDAGTSNQPQHF. Written as DNA, the CDR3 is TGCGCCAGCAGCTTTGACGCAGGGACCAGCAATCAGCCCCAGCATTTT. Supplemented by reference TRBV5-1 and TRBJ1-5, the full variable domain reads KAGVTQTPRYLIKTRGQQVTLSCSPISGHRSVSWYQQTPGQGLQFLFEYFSETQRNKGNFPGRFSGRQFSNSRSEMNVSTLELGDSALYLCASSFDAGTSNQPQHFGDGTRLSIL.